A single sample is the source of the 20 T cell receptor beta chains below, sequenced in a study of blood T cell repertoires in COVID-19. Clones were sequenced by immunoSEQ multiplex PCR, and TCRdb holds only the in-frame ones, with some missing. The table includes 55,000 to 75,000 clones, about 86% detected once. The specimen sequenced was peripheral blood. The receptors stem from a man in his 70s with acute or convalescent COVID-19.

The genes are TRBV13 and TRBJ2-7; TRBD1 agrees at 9 bases. The CDR3 is 14 amino acids. V lost 8 bases to trimming and J lost 4 bases; unmatched junction nucleotides: 9. Germline V lookup: CDR1 PRHDT, CDR2 FYEKMQ (reference sequence). This chain's CDR3 is CASGQGTGSYEQYF. The DNA for the CDR3 is TGTGCCAGCGGCCAAGGGACAGGGTCTTACGAGCAGTACTTC.

The V call is TRBV6-1, the J call TRBJ1-2; no clear D gene. V lost 0 bases and J 1 base, leaving 9 bases between the germline ends. The germline V gene has CDR1 MNHNS and CDR2 SASEGT. This CDR3 has 15 residues. CDR3 protein: CASSEASLLNYGYTF. For the CDR3, the DNA is TGTGCCAGCAGTGAAGCCTCGTTACTTAACTATGGCTACACCTTC.

The chain is built from TRBV18 and TRBJ1-3; tentative D call: TRBD1 (5 bases). V was pared by 3 bases and J by 0 bases, with 15 bases between. The CDR3 has 17 residues. CDR1 and CDR2 from the germline V gene are KGHSH and LQKENI. CDR3 protein: CASSPLFGASSGNTIYF. The CDR3 DNA is TGTGCCAGCTCACCGCTTTTTGGGGCGAGCTCTGGAAACACCATATATTTT.

This clone is a singleton in its sample. The chain employs TRBV7-9 and TRBJ1-3; weak D call: TRBD1 (6 bases). V lost 5 bases and J lost 4, with 21 bases in between. Germline V CDR1 and CDR2: SEHNR, FQNEAQ (reference sequence). The CDR3 is 17 amino acids. The CDR3: CASSPLGLTGAGNTIYF. As DNA, the CDR3 is TGTGCCAGCAGCCCCCTGGGCCTGACAGGTGCCGGAAACACCATATATTTT.

The J gene is TRBJ2-1, the V gene TRBV11-3; a weak D match, TRBD2 (6 bases). CDR3 size: 13 residues. Trimming left V 5 bases short and J 10 bases short, with 15 bases between. Germline V gene data show CDR1 as SGHNT and CDR2 as YENEEA. Written as DNA, the CDR3 is TGTGCCAGCAGCCCCCGCGGGGTTGGCGAGCAGTTCTTC. This translates into CASSPRGVGEQFF.

In its sample, this clone was seen once. J is TRBJ2-1 and V is TRBV6-5, with a tentative D call TRBD1 (6 bases). This CDR3 contains 12 residues. Trimming shortened V by 5 bases and J by 8 bases, and 10 bases separated the two germline ends. CDR1 is MNHEY and CDR2 is SVGAGI in the germline V gene. CDR3 loop: CASSPSGDEQFF. The CDR3 DNA sequence: TGTGCCAGCAGTCCCTCAGGGGATGAGCAGTTCTTC.

This chain uses TRBV9 with TRBJ1-6, with TRBD1 identical over 9 bases. The length of the CDR3 is 14 residues. The junction had 8 bases not matched to a gene; V was cut back by 5 bases and J by 11 bases. Germline V gives CDR1 SGDLS, CDR2 YYNGEE. This chain's CDR3 is CASRAPGQGTPLHF. The CDR3 DNA follows: TGTGCCAGCAGAGCCCCTGGACAGGGGACACCCCTCCACTTT. The complete variable domain, with remaining parts taken from reference TRBV9 and TRBJ1-6, reads DSGVTQTPKHLITATGQRVTLRCSPRSGDLSVYWYQQSLDQGLQFLIQYYNGEERAKGNILERFSAQQFPDLHSELNLSSLELGDSALYFCASRAPGQGTPLHFGNGTRLTVT.

This clone occurred once. The chain is built from TRBV19 and TRBJ1-2; TRBD1 agrees at 7 bases. There are 16 residues in the CDR3. Germline CDR1 LNHDA, CDR2 SQIVND (reference sequence). V was clipped by 5 bases and J by 2 bases; unmatched bases: 11. CDR3 region: CASSPRDRLSNYGYTF. The CDR3 bases are TGTGCCAGTAGTCCGCGGGACAGACTCTCGAACTATGGCTACACCTTC.

The rearrangement joins TRBV7-9 to TRBJ1-5, with D uncertain. The germline gives CDR1 SEHNR, CDR2 FQNEAQ (reference sequence). V lost 4 bases to trimming and J lost 9 bases, with 10 bases between them. This CDR3 comprises 12 residues. The DNA of the CDR3 is TGTGCCAGCAGCTCCGAGAACCGGCCCCAGCATTTT. This translates into CASSSENRPQHF.

The V and J genes are TRBV12-2 and TRBJ1-1. TRBV12-2 is a recognized pseudogene. CDR3 size: 15 residues. The CDR3 bases are TGTGCAAGTCGCTCCCTCAACTGGGAGTCTCTGAAAGCTTTCTTT. Its translation is CASRSLNWESLKAFF.

This clone was found once. This chain connects TRBV19 to TRBJ2-3; 14 positions agree with TRBD2. V shed 5 bases, J shed 2 bases, and the junction held 6 bases outside the gene matches. There are 17 residues in the CDR3. Germline CDR1 is LNHDA and CDR2 is SQIVND (reference sequence). The CDR3 spells CASSLRLAGGDTDTQYF. The CDR3 DNA reads TGTGCCAGTAGTCTCCGACTAGCGGGAGGGGACACAGATACGCAGTATTTT. Using reference TRBV19 and TRBJ2-3 for the parts outside the CDR3, the full variable domain is DGGITQSPKYLFRKEGQNVTLSCEQNLNHDAMYWYRQDPGQGLRLIYYSQIVNDFQKGDIAEGYSVSREKKESFPLTVTSAQKNPTAFYLCASSLRLAGGDTDTQYFGPGTRLTVL.

The chain is built from TRBV4-2 and TRBJ2-5, with no clear D. This CDR3 spans 13 amino acids. The germline V gene has CDR1 LGHNA and CDR2 YNFKEQ. Trimming pared 4 bases from V and 5 bases from J, leaving 11 bases between. CDR3 protein: CASSPELRETQYF. In DNA, the CDR3 is TGTGCCAGCAGCCCCGAGTTGAGGGAGACCCAGTACTTC.

The rearrangement uses TRBV5-4 and TRBJ2-3; TRBD2 aligns across 13 bases. The CDR3 extends over 16 amino acids. J gave up 2 bases and V 3 bases, and 3 bases lay outside the gene matches. Germline V lookup: CDR1 SGHNT, CDR2 YYREEE (reference sequence). CDR3 sequence reads: CASSSGLAGFTDTQYF. In nucleotides, the CDR3 is TGTGCCAGCAGCTCGGGACTAGCGGGGTTCACAGATACGCAGTATTTT.

The V and J genes are TRBV4-1 and TRBJ1-6; perhaps TRBD1 as D (5 bases). This CDR3 contains 15 residues. Trimming took off 0 bases at V and 8 bases at J, with 11 bases between the two ends. CDR1 is MGHRA, CDR2 YSYEKL, per germline. The CDR3 coding sequence is TGCGCCAGCAGCCAAGACGCAGGGCTGGATTCACCCCTCCACTTT. This sequence encodes CASSQDAGLDSPLHF.

This rearrangement joins TRBV19 to TRBJ1-4; the D gene is possibly TRBD1 (6 bases). This CDR3 region has 14 residues. Germline-derived CDR1 and CDR2 are LNHDA and SQIVND (reference sequence). V was clipped by 3 bases and J by 4 bases, with 9 bases between them. CDR3 residues: CASSIGQYNEKLFF. In DNA, the CDR3 is TGTGCCAGTAGTATCGGACAGTATAATGAAAAACTGTTTTTT. The full variable domain, its missing parts supplied by reference TRBV19 and TRBJ1-4, is DGGITQSPKYLFRKEGQNVTLSCEQNLNHDAMYWYRQDPGQGLRLIYYSQIVNDFQKGDIAEGYSVSREKKESFPLTVTSAQKNPTAFYLCASSIGQYNEKLFFGSGTQLSVL.

The J gene is TRBJ2-1, the V gene TRBV28; tentatively, D is TRBD2 (6 bases). CDR1 and CDR2 from the germline V gene are MDHEN and SYDVKM. V was cut by 2 bases and J by 2 bases, with 13 bases left in between. CDR3 length equals 16 residues. In nucleotides, the CDR3 is TGTGCCAGCAGTTTAGGTGGGAGGCCTACCTACAATGAGCAGTTCTTC. This sequence encodes CASSLGGRPTYNEQFF.

The table lists this clone with a count of one. This chain links TRBV6-5 with TRBJ1-1; possibly TRBD1 for D (6 bases). From germline, CDR1 is MNHEY and CDR2 SVGAGI. This CDR3 comprises 13 residues. Trimming pared 6 bases from V and 5 bases from J, leaving 13 bases between. In nucleotides, the CDR3 is TGTGCCAGCAGCCTTACAGGGAAAACTGAAGCTTTCTTT. This codes for CASSLTGKTEAFF.

The chain links TRBV5-1 to TRBJ1-1; 7 nucleotides align to TRBD1. The germline gives CDR1 SGHRS, CDR2 YFSETQ. Germline trimming cut 4 bases from V and 3 bases from J; bases unmatched to any gene: 9. This CDR3 has 15 amino acids. The DNA for the CDR3 is TGCGCCAGCAGCCCACAGGGGCCCCCTGACACTGAAGCTTTCTTT. Translation gives CASSPQGPPDTEAFF.

The V and J genes are TRBV7-8 and TRBJ2-3; 10 nucleotides match TRBD2. The junction had 7 bases not matched to a gene; V was cut back by 5 bases and J by 5 bases. The CDR3 length is 15 residues. Germline-derived CDR1 and CDR2 are SGHVS and FQNEAQ. CDR3 nucleotides: TGTGCCAGCAGCCCTCTAGCGGGAGCGGGAGATACGCAGTATTTT. Protein product: CASSPLAGAGDTQYF.

The J gene is TRBJ1-5, the V gene TRBV5-1, with D perhaps TRBD1 (6 bases). V was cut by 7 bases and J by 0 bases, with 23 bases left in between. The V gene's germline CDR1 is SGHRS and CDR2 YFSETQ. This CDR3 comprises 18 residues. CDR3 protein: CASSWTEKALYSNQPQHF. CDR3 coding DNA: TGCGCCAGCTCCTGGACAGAAAAAGCGTTGTATAGCAATCAGCCCCAGCATTTT.